This TCR beta chain was recorded in a study of tumor and adjacent non-tumor tissue in lung cancer. The study, taken as a whole, reports: Tumor tissue had significantly higher TCR diversity than normal lung. Patients with more diverse tumor TCRs had worse survival.

A modified ARM-PCR protocol with three rounds of nested PCR amplified TCRbeta. MiXCR, run by TCRdb on the multiplex PCR reads, gives a single entry per CDR3 protein. The sample holds under 150,000 distinct CDR3 sequences; about 66% are singletons and the top ten take about 13%. No cell sorting was done before RNA was extracted from the tissue. Between August and November 2014, newly diagnosed, chemotherapy-naive lung cancer patients underwent thoracic surgery in China. As for this clonotype: What it binds is not known. The junction departs from the called germline gene at one end, perhaps through a read error.

This clonotype was obtained from a man between 25 and 39 years old with non-small cell lung cancer. Sample: lung tumor tissue.

The CDR3 is CVSSYPGWALAKNIQYF. The CDR3 DNA reads as TGTGTCAGCAGTTACCCGGGATGGGCCCTAGCCAAAAACATTCAGTACTTC. The chain recombines TRBV6-2 or TRBV6-3 with TRBJ2-4; D is possibly TRBD2 (5 bases). This CDR3 region has 17 residues. The germline V gene has CDR1 MNHEY and CDR2 SVGEGT.